Given below is one T cell receptor beta chain in context. This sample was taken from a study of blood T cell repertoires in COVID-19. TCRdb's table, derived via immunoSEQ multiplex PCR, lists solely in-frame clones and lacks some. The sample carries a few hundred thousand clones, around 88% recorded once. Germline V gives CDR1 SEHNR, CDR2 FQNEAQ (reference sequence). Trimming left V 1 base short and J 6 bases short, with 12 bases between. CDR3 length: 15 amino acids. This sequence was found in a woman aged 25 to 39 who had been exposed to COVID-19. The sequenced sample consisted of PBMCs or T cells enriched from blood (not recorded which). The chain is built from TRBV7-9 and TRBJ2-2; TRBD2 might be the D (7 bases). CDR3 bases: TGTGCCAGCAGCTTAGTCGGGGGGCTCGCCGGGGAGCTGTTTTTT. This translates into CASSLVGGLAGELFF.